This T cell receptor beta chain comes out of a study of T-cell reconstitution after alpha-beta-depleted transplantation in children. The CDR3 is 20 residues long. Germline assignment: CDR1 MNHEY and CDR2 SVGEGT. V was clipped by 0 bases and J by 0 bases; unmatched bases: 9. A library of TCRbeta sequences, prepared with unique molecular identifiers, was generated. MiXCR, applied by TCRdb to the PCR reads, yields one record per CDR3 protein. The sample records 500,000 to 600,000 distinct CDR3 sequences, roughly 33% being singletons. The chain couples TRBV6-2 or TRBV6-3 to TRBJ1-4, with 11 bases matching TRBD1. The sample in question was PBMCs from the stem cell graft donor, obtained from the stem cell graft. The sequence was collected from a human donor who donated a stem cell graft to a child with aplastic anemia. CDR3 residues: CASSYSFGQGAGATNEKLFF. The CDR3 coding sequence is TGTGCCAGCAGTTACTCGTTCGGACAGGGGGCGGGAGCAACTAATGAAAAACTGTTTTTT.